The table lists the clone carrying this T cell receptor beta chain with a count of one. The source of the sample is a study of control samples from healthy donors and cancer patients. From germline, CDR1 is MNHEY and CDR2 SMNVEV (reference sequence). V was trimmed by 6 bases and J by 3 bases, leaving 21 bases between them. The CDR3 runs 16 residues. Sequencing used immunoSEQ multiplex PCR; TCRdb keeps in-frame clones, though not all of them. The sample contains roughly 100,000 clones, about 90% of which appear only once. This chain connects TRBV27 to TRBJ2-7, with D unclear. The sequence came from a young man in good health. The sample consisted of blood. The CDR3 reads CASSLARSPPIYEQYF. CDR3 nucleotides: TGTGCCAGCAGCTTAGCCCGGAGCCCCCCTATCTACGAGCAGTACTTC.